This T cell receptor beta chain was documented in a study of cytomegalovirus exposure and HLA in healthy donors. Notes on this clone: Its antigen is currently unknown.

PCR was performed using 60 Vbeta and 13 Jbeta primers. Sequenced by immunoSEQ multiplex PCR; TCRdb stores in-frame clones only, minus some. The sample contains 40,000 to 45,000 clones, approximately 55% of which appear only once. Study-wide findings and caveats: Later analysis identified some 16,000 TCR beta sequences associated with HLA alleles, using a false discovery rate threshold of 0.05.

The V and J ends lost 6 bases and 7 bases respectively, with 21 bases between them. The CDR3 is 16 residues long. Per germline, CDR1 SGHAT and CDR2 FQDESV (reference sequence). Sequencing was performed on PBMCs. The source is a human donor in good health. The V gene is TRBV11-1, the J gene TRBJ1-4, with no clear D. The CDR3 coding sequence is TGTGCCAGCAGTCCCCTTGGTGGAGGAGGGAGTGAAAAACTGTTTTTT. It is translated as CASSPLGGGGSEKLFF.